Shown below are 31 T cell receptor beta chains from a single sample sequenced in a study of Graves' ophthalmopathy and Graves' hyperthyroidism. Amplification of TCR beta CDR3 regions used RNA transcripts. HTBI primers served in a first-round RT-PCR, which a second-round multiplex PCR followed. In TCRdb, the multiplex PCR reads were re-called with MiXCR into one record per CDR3 protein. The sample lists around 1.1 million distinct CDR3 sequences, about 38% occurring once. The specimen was peripheral blood or thyroid tissue (not recorded which). The origin of the receptors is an adult man with Graves' hyperthyroidism.

This clonotype came up many times. The genes are TRBV5-8 and TRBJ1-2, with a tentative D call TRBD1 (6 bases). Trimming pared 2 bases from V and 5 bases from J, leaving 16 bases between. CDR3 length: 15 residues. Germline V gives CDR1 SGHTS, CDR2 YDEGEE. The DNA of the CDR3 is TGTGCCAGCAGCTTCGGACAGAGACCACTATATGGCTACACCTTC. It specifies CASSFGQRPLYGYTF.

Remarks on this clonotype: This may stem from a read error, because a much larger clone lies one nucleotide away. This chain uses TRBV5-1 with TRBJ2-7, with D perhaps TRBD1 (6 bases). V was cut by 5 bases and J by 2 bases, with 17 bases left in between. From germline, CDR1 is SGHRS and CDR2 YFSETQ. The CDR3 has 15 residues. The CDR3: CASRTAGQSTYEQYF. The DNA for the CDR3 is TGCGCCAGCAGAACCGCTGGACAGTCGACCTACGAGCAGTACTTC.

The rearrangement links TRBV6-6 to TRBJ1-5, with TRBD1 as a possible D gene (5 bases). The V and J ends lost 6 bases and 2 bases respectively, with 17 bases between them. This CDR3 has 16 residues. CDR1 is MNHNY and CDR2 is SVGAGI in the germline V gene (reference sequence). CDR3 DNA: TGTGCCAGCAGGCGCTTCAGGGTCTCCGGCAATCAGCCCCAGCATTTT. This sequence encodes CASRRFRVSGNQPQHF.

This clonotype was recorded at least ten times. The CDR3 sequence: CASTPDSGRGFF. The CDR3 nucleotides are TGTGCCAGCACTCCCGACTCCGGTAGAGGATTCTTT. The chain is built from TRBV19 and TRBJ1-1; D remains ambiguous. Germline loops: CDR1 LNHDA, CDR2 SQIVND (reference sequence). The ends were cut back, 9 bases at V and 14 bases at J, with 22 bases in the middle. The CDR3 is made up of 12 amino acids.

The chain links TRBV28 to TRBJ1-5; D is ambiguous. The CDR3 length is 13 residues. V dropped 3 bases and J dropped 6 bases, with 9 bases sitting between them. The V gene's germline CDR1 is MDHEN and CDR2 SYDVKM. CDR3 protein: CASSFRLGQPQHF. CDR3 coding DNA: TGTGCCAGCAGTTTCCGATTGGGTCAGCCCCAGCATTTT. Filled out from reference TRBV28 and TRBJ1-5, the complete variable domain reads DVKVTQSSRYLVKRTGEKVFLECVQDMDHENMFWYRQDPGLGLRLIYFSYDVKMKEKGDIPEGYSVSREKKERFSLILESASTNQTSMYLCASSFRLGQPQHFGDGTRLSIL.

This clonotype was observed a handful of times. The chain recombines TRBV4-1 with TRBJ1-5, with 7 nucleotides matching TRBD1. The V gene's germline CDR1 is MGHRA and CDR2 YSYEKL. J lost 3 bases, V lost 0 bases, and 5 bases had no gene match. CDR3 length: 16 residues. CDR3 loop: CASSQEGGAFNQPQHF. CDR3 coding DNA: TGCGCCAGCAGCCAAGAAGGGGGCGCGTTCAATCAGCCCCAGCATTTT.

Details on this clonotype: A much larger clone lies a single base off, so this may be a read error. The CDR3 does not end in the conserved phenylalanine or tryptophan, so this is likely a read error. The V call is TRBV5-1, the J call TRBJ2-7; either TRBD1 or TRBD2 may supply D (6 bases each). This CDR3 comprises 15 residues. Per the germline V gene, CDR1 is SGHRS and CDR2 is YFSETQ. V shed 4 bases and J shed 0 bases, with 14 bases lying between them. The CDR3 nucleotides are TGCGCCAGCAGCCCACAGGGACTGAGCTCCTACGAGCAGTACCTC. It specifies CASSPQGLSSYEQYL.

The chain has TRBV5-1 and TRBJ1-1; D unclear. The CDR3 is 15 amino acids. Germline CDR1 reads SGHRS; CDR2 reads YFSETQ. V lost 0 bases and J lost 2, with 11 bases in between. The CDR3 nucleotides are TGCGCCAGCAGCTTGGACGCGGTGTTTAACACTGAAGCTTTCTTT. It is translated as CASSLDAVFNTEAFF.

The V call is TRBV10-3, the J call TRBJ2-7; D is unresolved. The CDR3 runs to 15 residues. V lost 10 bases, J lost 1 base, and 20 bases lay in between. CDR1 is ENHRY and CDR2 is SYGVKD in the germline V gene. CDR3 nucleotide sequence: TGTGCCACCAACCATCCCCAGGCAGATTCCTACGAGCAGTACTTC. Translated, it gives CATNHPQADSYEQYF.

The chain uses TRBV25-1 and TRBJ1-1; possibly TRBD1 for D (5 bases). CDR1 is MGHDK and CDR2 is SYGVNS in the germline V gene. With 3 bases removed from V and 0 bases from J, the gap between germline ends came to 8 bases. The length of the CDR3 is 14 residues. CDR3 in amino acids: CASSDQGLNTEAFF. The CDR3 bases are TGTGCCAGCAGTGACCAGGGTTTGAACACTGAAGCTTTCTTT.

The V gene is TRBV2, the J gene TRBJ2-7; unclear D gene. CDR3 length: 14 amino acids. Germline CDR1 SNHLY, CDR2 FYNNEI. Deletions cut 5 bases from V and 2 bases from J, with 13 bases between. CDR3 sequence (DNA): TGTGCCAGCAGTTTAAATCTATACCCCTACGAGCAGTACTTC. Translating it yields CASSLNLYPYEQYF.

This chain links TRBV25-1 with TRBJ1-1; 8 bases match TRBD1. Trimming cost V 1 base and J 2 bases; bases outside gene matches: 9. CDR3 size: 17 residues. Germline V gives CDR1 MGHDK, CDR2 SYGVNS. The CDR3 sequence is CASSELWGQDANTEAFF. The CDR3 bases are TGTGCCAGCAGTGAATTATGGGGACAGGACGCAAACACTGAAGCTTTCTTT.

The chain uses TRBV20-1 and TRBJ1-2, with a tentative D call TRBD1 (6 bases). CDR1 DFQATT and CDR2 SNEGSKA come from the germline V gene (reference sequence). This CDR3 contains 13 residues. V gave up 1 base and J gave up 6 bases, with 12 bases separating them. Written as DNA, the CDR3 is TGCAGTGCTAGAGGGGGGGACATAAATGGCTACACCTTC. It specifies CSARGGDINGYTF.

The gene calls are TRBV7-2 and TRBJ1-1; 8 bases match TRBD1. V was pared by 5 bases and J by 7 bases, with 12 bases of the junction left unmatched. Germline CDR1 reads SGHTA; CDR2 reads FQGNSA. The CDR3 covers 15 residues. DNA of the CDR3: TGTGCCAGCAGCCAAGGGGCAGGGGGCGTCGGTGAAGCTTTCTTT. Its translation: CASSQGAGGVGEAFF.

This clonotype was found many times. The gene calls are TRBV20-1 and TRBJ1-1; 7 nucleotides match TRBD1. This CDR3 comprises 15 residues. CDR1 DFQATT and CDR2 SNEGSKA come from the germline V gene (reference sequence). V shed 1 base and J 5 bases; nucleotides not matched to a gene: 10. CDR3 region: CSARVRGQGGTEAFF. The DNA for the CDR3 is TGCAGTGCTAGAGTTCGGGGGCAGGGGGGAACTGAAGCTTTCTTT.

J is TRBJ2-7 and V is TRBV20-1; TRBD2 matches 13 bases. Germline assignment: CDR1 DFQATT and CDR2 SNEGSKA (reference sequence). J was trimmed by 2 bases and V by 1 base; bases with no gene match: 8. The CDR3 sequence is 17 residues long. The CDR3 region has the DNA TGCAGTGCTAGAGTCCAGGGGACTAGCGGGGCCACCTACGAGCAGTACTTC. Protein: CSARVQGTSGATYEQYF.

This clonotype turned up a few times. The gene calls are TRBV10-3 and TRBJ2-7; D unclear. V was trimmed by 8 bases and J by 3 bases, leaving 14 bases between them. Germline CDR1 reads ENHRY; CDR2 reads SYGVKD. This CDR3 comprises 13 residues. Written as DNA, the CDR3 is TGTGCCATCTTTTGTGAAGGGTGCTACGAGCAGTACTTC. Protein sequence: CAIFCEGCYEQYF.

This clonotype occurred many times. V gene TRBV7-2 combines with J gene TRBJ2-5, with TRBD1 identical over 7 bases. J was trimmed by 6 bases and V by 1 base; bases with no gene match: 5. The CDR3 is 14 amino acids. Per germline, CDR1 SGHTA and CDR2 FQGNSA. CDR3 sequence reads: CASSLGGGAKTQYF. CDR3 in DNA: TGTGCCAGCAGCTTAGGAGGGGGCGCGAAGACCCAGTACTTC.

There are a few counts of this clonotype. A junction boundary mismatches the germline segment, possibly from a read error. This rearrangement joins TRBV14 to TRBJ2-7, with 8 bases fitting TRBD2. Per the germline V gene, CDR1 is SGHDN and CDR2 is FVKESK. The CDR3 is made up of 14 amino acids. The CDR3 region is CASRQTSGTYGQYF. The CDR3 DNA reads as TGTGCCAGCAGGCAAACTAGCGGAACCTACGGGCAGTACTTC.

The V and J genes are TRBV12-3 or TRBV12-4 and TRBJ2-2; 9 positions match TRBD1. CDR3 size: 18 residues. The J segment lost 1 base and the V segment lost 6 bases, leaving 12 bases of the junction unmatched. CDR3 residues: CASSIRQGGYENTGELFF. The CDR3 bases are TGTGCCAGCAGCATAAGACAGGGGGGATACGAGAACACCGGGGAGCTGTTTTTT.

This chain connects TRBV2 to TRBJ2-2; D gene ambiguous. Germline assignment: CDR1 SNHLY and CDR2 FYNNEI. The CDR3 has 13 residues. V dropped 6 bases and J dropped 3 bases, with 8 bases sitting between them. The CDR3 DNA reads as TGTGCCAGCAGAAAGGACCACACCGGGGAGCTGTTTTTT. Protein: CASRKDHTGELFF.

This clonotype was detected only a few times. The chain uses TRBV5-1 and TRBJ1-1, with 9 positions matching TRBD1. This CDR3 has 15 residues. Germline CDR1 and CDR2: SGHRS and YFSETQ. V trimming: 4 bases; J trimming: 5 bases; junction bases outside the gene matches: 9. The CDR3 nucleotides are TGCGCCAGCAGCCAAGCACACAGGGGGCTGACTGAAGCTTTCTTT. Protein: CASSQAHRGLTEAFF.

This chain connects TRBV7-2 to TRBJ1-6, with D possibly matching TRBD1 (5 bases). Germline CDR1 reads SGHTA; CDR2 reads FQGNSA. Trimming took off 1 base at V and 10 bases at J, with 14 bases between the two ends. The CDR3 has 15 amino acids. CDR3 nucleotides: TGTGCCAGCAGCTTAGGTCTTGGGGGTATCTCACCCCTCCACTTT. It encodes CASSLGLGGISPLHF.

The chain joins TRBV5-8 to TRBJ1-1; D gene ambiguous. CDR3 length: 14 amino acids. CDR1 and CDR2 from the germline V gene are SGHTS and YDEGEE. Trimming cost V 4 bases and J 3 bases, with 13 bases left between them. The CDR3 DNA reads TGTGCCAGCAGCCAAGGTCCGTCCGACACTGAAGCTTTCTTT. It encodes CASSQGPSDTEAFF.

This clonotype was seen a single time. This may stem from a read error, because a much larger clone lies one nucleotide away. The genes are TRBV9 and TRBJ2-7; maybe TRBD2 (6 bases). This CDR3 contains 14 residues. Germline CDR1 is SGDLS and CDR2 is YYNGEE. The CDR3 coding sequence is TGTGCCGGCAGCGCTCGGACTACTCGGGAGGAGCAGTACTTC. Translated, it gives CAGSARTTREEQYF.

The chain links TRBV7-2 to TRBJ2-7; 10 nucleotides line up with TRBD2. V dropped 1 base and J dropped 0; count of bases not matched to a gene: 6. Germline CDR1 SGHTA, CDR2 FQGNSA. The CDR3 loop spans 17 amino acids. CDR3 nucleotide sequence: TGTGCCAGCAGCTTAGTAGCGGGAGGCCTGAGCTCCTACGAGCAGTACTTC. Residues: CASSLVAGGLSSYEQYF.

The V gene is TRBV7-2, the J gene TRBJ1-1; D is uncertain. The germline V gene encodes CDR1 SGHTA and CDR2 FQGNSA. V shed 5 bases and J shed 9 bases, with 16 bases lying between them. CDR3 length equals 13 residues. DNA of the CDR3: TGTGCCAGCAGCATCGAACATTCTGGACAAGCTTTCTTT. Protein: CASSIEHSGQAFF.

The genes are TRBV6-5 and TRBJ2-2; D call uncertain. Germline V gives CDR1 MNHEY, CDR2 SVGAGI. Trimming took off 3 bases at V and 7 bases at J, with 9 bases between the two ends. The CDR3 runs to 13 residues. The CDR3 spells CASSYGRVGELFF. CDR3 coding DNA: TGTGCCAGCAGTTATGGGCGCGTCGGGGAGCTGTTTTTT.

This clonotype occurred a few times. The chain links TRBV20-1 to TRBJ2-5, with no clear D. Germline V CDR1 and CDR2: DFQATT, SNEGSKA (reference sequence). The V end lost 3 bases, the J end lost 1 base, and 6 bases lay between the germline ends. CDR3 length: 12 residues. This CDR3 reads CSARAAQETQYF. CDR3 in DNA: TGCAGTGCTAGGGCAGCCCAAGAGACCCAGTACTTC.

In this sample, this clonotype turned up many times. The rearrangement joins TRBV20-1 to TRBJ1-2; possible D gene TRBD1, 6 bases. Trimming shortened V by 0 bases and J by 3 bases, and 17 bases separated the two germline ends. CDR3 length equals 16 residues. Germline CDR1 DFQATT, CDR2 SNEGSKA (reference sequence). CDR3 in DNA: TGCAGTGCTAGAGACGCCGCACGGGACAACCACTATGGCTACACCTTC. It specifies CSARDAARDNHYGYTF.

The gene calls are TRBV7-9 and TRBJ1-6, with TRBD1 matching over 7 bases. The V and J ends lost 3 bases and 7 bases, in that order; junction bases with no gene match: 6. The length of the CDR3 is 15 residues. CDR1 SEHNR and CDR2 FQNEAQ come from the germline V gene (reference sequence). The CDR3 DNA follows: TGTGCCAGCAGCTTGGTCAGGGGGGAAAATTCACCCCTCCACTTT. This sequence encodes CASSLVRGENSPLHF.